These 22 T cell receptor beta chains share one sample of origin, sequenced in a study of identical twins (dated by TCRdb to 2016 to 2017). Library preparation used 5' RACE. Sequencing instrument: Illumina HiSeq 2000. TCRdb reanalyzed the raw reads on its own, using fastp at Q25 for trimming and MiXCR for clone calling, and kept in-frame beta chains. Rows with one shared CDR3 protein collapse into an entry with the most common genes and DNA. The sample table contains roughly 690,000 distinct CDR3 sequences; only one count was recorded for over 5% of them. The ten largest clones take up approximately 1.6% of the sample. Sequenced material: naive T cells sorted from blood. The cell subset or site label on this specimen signifies: cells isolated with a human naive T-cell isolation kit. Every receptor here comes from a man younger than 30 in good health.

The V and J genes are TRBV12-3 or TRBV12-4 and TRBJ1-3, with D uncertain. V dropped 6 bases and J dropped 0 bases, with 12 bases sitting between them. The CDR3 has 15 residues. The CDR3 DNA reads as TGTGCCAGCAGCTTTACTGGCGGCTCTGGAAACACCATATATTTT. Encoded protein: CASSFTGGSGNTIYF.

The chain links TRBV30 to TRBJ2-3; TRBD2 might be the D (5 bases). Looked up from germline, CDR1 is GTSNPN and CDR2 is SVGIG (reference sequence). The CDR3 is 11 residues long. The ends were cut back, 2 bases at V and 9 bases at J, with 9 bases in the middle. This CDR3 is CAWSSGLTQYF. The CDR3 region has the DNA TGTGCCTGGAGTTCGGGGTTGACGCAGTATTTT.

This clonotype was observed at least ten times. The gene calls are TRBV12-3 or TRBV12-4 and TRBJ2-2; no reliable D call. The length of the CDR3 is 13 residues. Trimming took 5 bases from V and 3 from J, leaving 7 bases between them. The CDR3 sequence is CASSLWDTGELFF. Written as DNA, the CDR3 is TGTGCCAGCAGTCTTTGGGACACCGGGGAGCTGTTTTTT.

This clonotype turned up a few times. The chain has TRBV2 and TRBJ2-7, with 9 bases lining up with TRBD1. The germline CDR1 and CDR2 sequences are SNHLY and FYNNEI. CDR3 length: 14 amino acids. J gave up 1 base and V 8 bases, and 6 bases lay outside the gene matches. The CDR3 reads CASRTGQGSYEQYV. Written as DNA, the CDR3 is TGTGCCAGCCGGACGGGACAGGGTTCCTACGAGCAGTACGTC.

This clonotype was recorded many times. The chain joins TRBV12-3 or TRBV12-4 to TRBJ2-3; the D gene could be TRBD1 or TRBD2 (5 bases each). Trimming shortened V by 6 bases and J by 6 bases, and 13 bases separated the two germline ends. This CDR3 contains 13 residues. CDR3 residues: CASRGDPRDTQYF. As DNA, the CDR3 is TGTGCCAGCAGGGGGGACCCCAGGGATACGCAGTATTTT.

This clonotype was seen many times. The CDR3 DNA follows: TGCAGTGCCTCCTCCGGGACTAGCGGGAGAGTGGTAAATGAGCAGTTCTTC. It translates to CSASSGTSGRVVNEQFF. The rearrangement links TRBV20-1 to TRBJ2-1; 14 bases are a match to TRBD2. V dropped 6 bases and J dropped 7; count of bases not matched to a gene: 14. Germline V gives CDR1 DFQATT, CDR2 SNEGSKA (reference sequence). This CDR3 comprises 17 residues.

In this sample, this clonotype turned up a few times. This chain joins TRBV30 and TRBJ2-1; D uncertain. Trimming cost V 3 bases and J 7 bases, with 10 bases left between them. CDR3 length: 12 amino acids. Germline assignment: CDR1 GTSNPN and CDR2 SVGIG (reference sequence). CDR3 in amino acids: CAWSGSGNEQFF. CDR3 DNA: TGTGCCTGGAGCGGTAGTGGGAATGAGCAGTTCTTC.

The sample holds many counts of this clonotype. The gene calls are TRBV12-3 or TRBV12-4 and TRBJ1-1; no firm D call. The CDR3 is 14 residues long. The ends were cut back, 2 bases at V and 4 bases at J, with 11 bases in the middle. DNA of the CDR3: TGTGCCAGCAGTTTACGAGGGTTAGGCACTGAAGCTTTCTTT. As protein: CASSLRGLGTEAFF.

This clonotype was found a few times. The rearrangement uses TRBV29-1 and TRBJ1-3; 7 nucleotides match TRBD1. The CDR3 covers 14 residues. Looked up from germline, CDR1 is SQVTM and CDR2 is ANQGSEA. Unmatched junction bases numbered 5, after V lost 6 bases and J lost 0 bases. CDR3 loop: CSVNDRVSGNTIYF. The CDR3 nucleotides read TGCAGCGTAAACGACAGGGTCTCTGGAAACACCATATATTTT.

In this sample, this clonotype turned up a few times. CDR3 DNA: TGTGCCAGCAAGGATACGCCCTTAGGAGGCAATGAGCAGTTCTTC. Translated: CASKDTPLGGNEQFF. The chain combines TRBV28 with TRBJ2-1; D possibly corresponds to TRBD2 (5 bases). The CDR3 spans 15 residues. The germline CDR1 and CDR2 sequences are MDHEN and SYDVKM. V was cut by 7 bases and J by 6 bases, with 19 bases left in between.

This clonotype came up many times. The rearrangement joins TRBV10-3 to TRBJ1-1, with 9 bases aligning to TRBD1. From germline, CDR1 is ENHRY and CDR2 SYGVKD. With 8 bases clipped from V and 6 bases from J, the junction kept 4 bases outside the gene matches. This CDR3 is 12 amino acids long. The CDR3 here is CAIDDRGSEAFF. The CDR3 DNA reads as TGTGCCATCGACGACAGGGGGTCTGAAGCTTTCTTT.

The gene calls are TRBV5-1 and TRBJ2-5; 7 bases line up with TRBD1. Trimming cost V 3 bases and J 0 bases; bases outside gene matches: 2. Per germline, CDR1 SGHRS and CDR2 YFSETQ. The CDR3 has 14 amino acids. The CDR3 region is CASSYRGHQETQYF. The CDR3 DNA is TGCGCCAGCAGCTACAGGGGCCACCAAGAGACCCAGTACTTC.

This clonotype was found many times. This chain connects TRBV4-3 to TRBJ2-2; D unclear. Trimming stripped 0 bases from V and 0 bases from J, with 8 bases between. Germline CDR1 LGHNA, CDR2 YSLEER. The CDR3 contains 16 residues. CDR3 DNA sequence: TGCGCCAGCAGCCAAGATTCCAGCCCGAACACCGGGGAGCTGTTTTTT. Its protein is CASSQDSSPNTGELFF.

This clonotype was seen ten or more times. V usage is TRBV20-1 and J usage is TRBJ2-1; 7 bases align to TRBD1. After removal of 1 base from V and 5 bases from J, the junction contained 5 bases not matched to a gene. CDR3 length: 14 amino acids. Looked up from germline, CDR1 is DFQATT and CDR2 is SNEGSKA (reference sequence). The CDR3, as DNA: TGCAGTGCTAGAGCCGGGACAGCAAACAATGAGCAGTTCTTC. Encoded protein: CSARAGTANNEQFF.

The chain combines TRBV27 with TRBJ2-1; D not certain. The germline V gene has CDR1 MNHEY and CDR2 SMNVEV (reference sequence). The CDR3 covers 16 residues. V was trimmed by 6 bases and J by 0 bases, leaving 15 bases between them. Written as DNA, the CDR3 is TGTGCCAGCAGCAGCAAGCTACTGAACTCCTACAATGAGCAGTTCTTC. It specifies CASSSKLLNSYNEQFF.

This chain uses TRBV5-5 with TRBJ2-1; 12 bases line up with TRBD2. CDR3 size: 16 residues. V was clipped by 1 base and J by 6 bases; unmatched bases: 5. Germline CDR1 is SGHKS and CDR2 is YYEKEE (reference sequence). The CDR3 spells CASSLRLAGGRNEQFF. As DNA, the CDR3 is TGTGCCAGCAGCTTGAGGCTAGCGGGAGGGCGCAATGAGCAGTTCTTC.

This clonotype has a count of ten or more. The chain carries TRBV7-9 and TRBJ2-1; the D is unclear. The CDR3 has 13 residues. The germline CDR1 and CDR2 sequences are SEHNR and FQNEAQ (reference sequence). V was pared by 5 bases and J by 11 bases, with 16 bases between. CDR3 nucleotides: TGTGCCAGCAGCCTAGTGCGACAACCCCAGCAGTTCTTC. It is translated as CASSLVRQPQQFF.

This clonotype occurred many times. Here the CDR3 DNA reads TGCGCCAGCAGCATTGGACAGGGTTCGGGGGCCAACGTCCTGACTTTC. It codes for CASSIGQGSGANVLTF. The chain uses TRBV5-1 and TRBJ2-6; 8 bases match TRBD1. This CDR3 contains 16 residues. Germline CDR1 and CDR2: SGHRS and YFSETQ. The trim removed 4 bases at V and 4 bases at J, leaving 7 bases unmatched.

In this sample, this clonotype turned up many times. CDR3 loop: CASSLSLAGGLEDTQYF. CDR3 in DNA: TGCGCCAGCAGCTTGTCACTAGCGGGAGGGTTGGAAGATACGCAGTATTTT. V usage is TRBV5-1 and J usage is TRBJ2-3; TRBD2 agrees at 13 bases. From germline, CDR1 is SGHRS and CDR2 YFSETQ. V gave up 1 base and J gave up 5 bases; unmatched junction bases: 7. The CDR3 is 17 amino acids.

The chain joins TRBV3-1 to TRBJ2-7, with TRBD2 matching over 11 bases. Germline V gene sequence: CDR1 LGHDT, CDR2 YNNKEL (reference sequence). Trimming took 3 bases from V and 2 from J; bases not matched to a gene: 3. The CDR3 is made up of 15 amino acids. The CDR3 protein is CASSQSTSGTYEQYF. The DNA for the CDR3 is TGTGCCAGCAGCCAGTCGACTAGCGGGACCTACGAGCAGTACTTC.

This clonotype appeared a single time. A much larger clone lies one base from this, so it may be a read error. This CDR3 is missing its conserved last phenylalanine or tryptophan, likely due to a read error. The V call is TRBV7-6, the J call TRBJ1-1; D gene uncertain. CDR1 is SGHVS and CDR2 is FNYEAQ in the germline V gene. This CDR3 is 14 amino acids long. Trimming shortened V by 1 base and J by 8 bases, and 14 bases separated the two germline ends. In DNA form, the CDR3 reads TGTGCCAGCAGCTTAGGAAGGGTTACTGAAGAAGCTTTCTCT. Translated, it gives CASSLGRVTEEAFS.

In this sample, this clonotype turned up a few times. For the CDR3, the DNA is TGTGCCAGCACCCGGACAGGGGGCCCAAGGGGTGGCTACACCTTC. Protein: CASTRTGGPRGGYTF. The chain employs TRBV6-1 and TRBJ1-2; 11 positions agree with TRBD1. V dropped 7 bases and J dropped 7; count of bases not matched to a gene: 11. The germline V gene encodes CDR1 MNHNS and CDR2 SASEGT. CDR3 size: 15 residues.